This T cell receptor beta chain comes out of a study of blood T cells in healthy people across ages (dated by TCRdb to about 2015). Some background on the complete study: In model experiments, roughly one uniquely barcoded TCR beta cDNA molecule per two T cells was captured by template switching. The study measured age-related changes in TCR beta repertoire diversity using deep sequencing normalized with unique cDNA molecular identifiers. The donors were divided into four age groups: young (average approximately 17 years), middle-aged (around 37), aged (about 56) and long-lived (roughly 82). To avoid experimental bias, donors of different ages were randomly spread across the sequencing lanes. Using the same blood draw, the study looked at two additional independent replicas of 1 million unique cDNA reads for two donors, one aged 18 to 29 and the other aged 80 or older.

Receptor libraries were prepared by 5' RACE. Sequenced using an Illumina HiSeq 2500. The second PCR ran for about 6 to 12 cycles and used a J-beta primer mix along with a sample-barcoded 5' primer. A unique molecular identifier was introduced onto each TCR beta cDNA molecule by a template-switch 5' adaptor carrying 12 random nucleotides. Each sample yielded at least 3 million CDR3-containing paired-end reads. First-strand cDNA synthesis was performed from all RNA using the Mint cDNA synthesis kit, with priming by a TRBC-specific oligonucleotide. Following uracil-DNA glycosylase treatment, a first 18-cycle PCR with universal primers M1SS and BC2_uni_R was performed on all cDNA. Turning to the authors' computational methods: For normalization, 1 million high-quality reads were randomly selected from each sample, with every read carrying a distinct molecular identifier. Reads with shared molecular identifiers were discarded instead of being binned into consensus sequences. MiTCR, set to a Q25 quality threshold and the strictest error-elimination algorithm, was used for CDR3 identification, clonotype clustering and error correction. A nonparametric unseen species model with Euler transformation was used to estimate a lower bound on total TCR beta diversity. TCRdb trimmed public reads at Q25 via fastp, called clones via MiXCR and kept in-frame beta chains. Rows are unified per CDR3 protein, each entry keeping the most common DNA and genes. The V and J calls here are based on TCRdb, not the publication. The sample includes around 870,000 distinct CDR3 sequences, with more than 25% observed a single time. The ten largest clones add up to approximately 15% of the sample.

Donors were 39 systemically healthy Caucasian individuals from Russia aged roughly 6 to 95 years. Roughly 10 milliliters of peripheral blood were collected from each donor into EDTA-treated Vacutainer tubes. Ficoll-Paque density-gradient centrifugation was used to isolate PBMCs, with at least 6 million per sample. Trizol reagent was used to extract total RNA from PBMCs, with at least 6 micrograms per sample. Naive CD45RAhigh/CD27high T cell percentages were measured by flow cytometry on a PBMC aliquot from every donor. Points the paper makes about the study in general: Because the CMV infection status of the donors was unknown, age-related changes in expanded clonotypes may potentially have been confounded. Compared with the aged group, the long-lived group had more naive CD4+ T cells, fewer expanded clones and increased TCR diversity, suggesting age selection. Observed TCR beta diversity per million T cells fell roughly linearly with age, and a significant reduction was already apparent by age around 40. There was a strong correlation between observed TCR beta diversity and the percentage of naive T cells measured by flow cytometry. Conclusive comparison of naive and antigen-experienced compartments was prevented by the profiling of bulk unsorted PBMCs. Estimates of total diversity from one million sequenced T cells were regarded as lower bounds and underestimates.

In its sample, this clonotype was seen many times. The clone's antigen remains unknown. There are no base qualities to consult, and no much larger clone falls within one base. Trimming removed 9 bases from V and 6 bases from J, leaving 18 bases between the germline ends. CDR1 is given as SNHLY and CDR2 as FYNNEI, both from the germline V gene. CDR3 length: 14 amino acids, cysteine to phenylalanine. Only the CDR3 DNA is retained, 42 bases long and in frame from the first base. The chain is encoded by TRBV2 joined to TRBJ2-1; the D call is tentative, TRBD1 or TRBD2, as each matches 7 bases. What was sequenced was blood. This sequence originates from a woman at least 80 years old in good health. The CDR3 protein sequence reads: CASQGGTRSNEQFF. The DNA sequence reads TGTGCCAGTCAGGGGGGGACACGTTCCAATGAGCAGTTCTTC. The variable domain in full, with residues beyond the CDR3 obtained from the reference TRBV2 and TRBJ2-1 genes, is EPEVTQTPSHQVTQMGQEVILRCVPISNHLYFYWYRQILGQKVEFLVSFYNNEISEKSEIFDDQFSVERPDGSNFTLKIRSTKLEDSAMYFCASQGGTRSNEQFFGPGTRLTVL.